This T cell receptor (beta chain) was identified in a study of blood T cell repertoires in COVID-19. Across the whole study: The study drew acute and convalescent COVID-19 samples from the United States, Italy and Spain. Nucleic acid was either cDNA or gDNA, and it came from T cells, B-cell-depleted T cells, or PBMCs.

Recovery meant two consecutive negative NP/OP PCR tests, professional clearance, or resolved symptoms. V dropped 3 bases and J dropped 2; count of bases not matched to a gene: 2. The length of the CDR3 is 14 residues. Germline CDR1 reads SEHNR; CDR2 reads FQNEAQ (reference sequence). How the authors handled the data: Amplified reference gene primers provided the basis for estimating nucleated cell counts. Profiling relied on immunoSEQ multiplex PCR, and the TCRdb table lists in-frame clones only, not all of them. V and J calls and clone size follow that table, whereas D and trimming were derived from the DNA. The data show around 250,000 clones, with approximately 86% seen just once and approximately 1.7% held by the top ten.

The chain couples TRBV7-9 to TRBJ2-7; 9 bases agree with TRBD2. Sequenced input: PBMCs or T cells enriched from blood (not recorded which). The TCR comes from a woman between 45 and 60 years old who had recovered from COVID-19. CDR3 sequence reads: CASSFSSGAYEQYF. In nucleotides, the CDR3 is TGTGCCAGCAGCTTTTCTAGCGGGGCCTACGAGCAGTACTTC.